This TCR beta chain was sequenced during a study of T cells and Merkel cell carcinoma outcomes. Data came from immunoSEQ multiplex PCR; TCRdb stores just in-frame clones and leaves some out. The data hold 9,000 or so clones, with 80% to 90% observed a single time. Study conclusions and caveats: In Merkel cell carcinoma, repertoire and T-cell density reportedly predicted outcomes.

In the case of this clone: The antigen remains unidentified.

The V end was cut by 7 bases, the J end by 5 bases, with 7 bases between. The germline V gene has CDR1 MGHDK and CDR2 SYGVNS. The length of the CDR3 is 11 residues. The sequence was collected from a human donor with Merkel cell carcinoma. Sample: tumor tissue from Merkel cell carcinoma. The chain couples TRBV25-1 to TRBJ2-3; D possibly uses TRBD1 or TRBD2 (5 bases each). CDR3 DNA: TGTGCCAGCACGAGGGGAGATACGCAGTATTTT. Translation: CASTRGDTQYF.